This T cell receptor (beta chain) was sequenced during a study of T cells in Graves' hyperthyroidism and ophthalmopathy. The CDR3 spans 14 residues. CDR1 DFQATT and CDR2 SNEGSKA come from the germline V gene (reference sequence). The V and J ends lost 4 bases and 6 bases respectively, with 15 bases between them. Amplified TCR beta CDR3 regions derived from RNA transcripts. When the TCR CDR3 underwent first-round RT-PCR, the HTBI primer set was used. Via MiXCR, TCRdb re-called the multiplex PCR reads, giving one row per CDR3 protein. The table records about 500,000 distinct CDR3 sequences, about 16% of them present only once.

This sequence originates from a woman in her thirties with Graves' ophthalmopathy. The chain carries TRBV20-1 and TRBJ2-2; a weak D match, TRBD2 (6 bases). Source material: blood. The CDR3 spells CSAIYGRGAGELFF. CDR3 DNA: TGCAGTGCTATCTACGGGAGAGGGGCCGGGGAGCTGTTTTTT.